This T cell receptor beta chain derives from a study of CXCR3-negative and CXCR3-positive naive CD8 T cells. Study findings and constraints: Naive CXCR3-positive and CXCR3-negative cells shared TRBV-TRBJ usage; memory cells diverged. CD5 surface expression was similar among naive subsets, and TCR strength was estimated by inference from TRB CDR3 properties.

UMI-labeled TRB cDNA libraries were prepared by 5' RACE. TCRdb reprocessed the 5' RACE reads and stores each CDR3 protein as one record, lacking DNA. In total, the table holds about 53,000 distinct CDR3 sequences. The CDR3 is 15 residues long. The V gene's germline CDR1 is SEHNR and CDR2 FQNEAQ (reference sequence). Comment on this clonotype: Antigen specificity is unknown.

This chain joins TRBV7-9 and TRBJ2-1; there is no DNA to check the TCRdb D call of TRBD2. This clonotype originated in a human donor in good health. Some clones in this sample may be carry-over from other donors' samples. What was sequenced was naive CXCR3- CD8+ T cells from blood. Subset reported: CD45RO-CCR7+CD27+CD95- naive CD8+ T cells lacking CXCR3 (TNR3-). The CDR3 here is CASSLGPIPYNEQFF.